Reported below is one T cell receptor beta chain. What this receptor recognizes is not known. It has no much larger one-base neighbor in the sample; base qualities were not kept. This entry belongs to a study of blood T cell repertoires in COVID-19 (dated by TCRdb to 2018 to 2021). Study-wide context: Collaborator samples came from the United States, Italy and Spain and covered acute and convalescent phases of COVID-19. The material from the prospective study consisted of cDNA or gDNA derived from T cells, B-cell-depleted T cells, or PBMCs. The dataset comprised deeply sampled blood TCRbeta repertoires from subjects exposed to, actively infected with, or recovered from COVID-19. The repertoires were released in a freely available public database intended as a resource for research on the immune response to SARS-CoV-2. The samples were drawn from the first 160 participants of the ongoing ImmuneRACE study and from roughly 1,300 subjects provided by 6 global collaborators. A de-identified subject ID, COVID-19 status, age in years and sex were almost always included in the sample metadata. Where available, HLA class I and class II types were taken from metadata supplied by the sample provider and were not determined by assay-based typing.

Participants in the prospective study were enrolled through a virtual design, were aged 18 to 89 years, and lived in some 24 United States geographic areas. Cohort assignment in the prospective study relied on participant-reported clinical history from a screening survey and a study questionnaire. For ImmuneRACE Cohort 3, a participant was defined as recovered based on two consecutive negative NP/OP PCR tests, clearance by a healthcare professional, or resolution of symptoms. In the prospective study, mobile phlebotomists collected whole blood, serum and a nasopharyngeal or oropharyngeal swab from each participant. Over a roughly 2-month period, participants in the prospective study had the option of providing additional blood draws and questionnaires. Before DNA extraction, prospective study blood samples were shipped either frozen or at room temperature. The germline V gene (reference sequence) yields LNHNV for CDR1 and YYDKDF for CDR2. The CDR3 has 13 amino acids, counting the end cysteine and phenylalanine. Only the CDR3 part of the read is kept: 39 bases, read in frame from the first base. V is reduced by 1 base and J by 8 bases, leaving a spacing of 11 bases between them.

The immunoSEQ Assay, a bias-controlled multiplex PCR, was used to amplify TCRbeta CDR3 regions from genomic DNA. The paper's processing steps were these. Nucleated cell counts per sample were estimated from amplification of reference gene primers within the assay. Sequence reads were collapsed and filtered to measure the absolute abundance of every unique TCRbeta CDR3 rearrangement. For each sample, productive Simpson clonality was calculated as the square root of Simpson's diversity index over productive rearrangements. TCRdb took this table from immuneACCESS and kept in-frame rearrangements with V and J called. Such tables lack part of the clones; where checked against another copy, unresolved V genes explain under half of the gap, and the rest is unexplained. The D gene and trimming were derived from the DNA, and the V and J assignments and clone size from that table. Here the sample has under 450,000 clones; 80% to 85% occur a single time. The ten largest clonotypes hold approximately 5.4% of the sample.

Study-wide findings and limitations: The amount of clinical and demographic metadata varied by source and participant and was provided uncurated.

The sample comprised PBMCs or T cells enriched from blood (not recorded which). The V and J segments used are TRBV15 and TRBJ1-2; the D gene remains uncertain. The sequence was collected from a woman in her 50s who had recovered from COVID-19. The DNA reads TGTGCCACCAGCAGAGTAGGAGTAGGCGGCTACACCTTC. It specifies CATSRVGVGGYTF.